The subject of this entry is one TCR beta chain. The data are from a study of control samples from healthy donors and cancer patients. The CDR3 contains 15 residues. CDR1 is LNHDA and CDR2 is SQIVND in the germline V gene (reference sequence). Losses at the gene ends were 3 bases for V and 0 bases for J; bases not matched to a gene: 0. Repertoires were generated with immunoSEQ multiplex PCR, while TCRdb's copy carries only in-frame clones and drops some. The table records 60,000 to 95,000 clones, 75% to 90% of them present only once. The genes are TRBV19 and TRBJ1-3; 9 positions match TRBD1. The clonotype was recovered from a man between 50 and 59 years old in good health. The material sequenced was blood. Here the CDR3 DNA reads TGTGCCAGTAGTATGGGACAGGGCTCTGGAAACACCATATATTTT. The encoded protein is CASSMGQGSGNTIYF.